This T cell receptor beta chain originates from a study of CD8 T cells in ankylosing spondylitis. General study points: Earlier authors reported some of these motif variants in reactive arthritis synovial fluid and blood. A TCR beta motif of about eight highly homologous variants seemed to mark ankylosing spondylitis blood. CD8+ cells made up the disease-linked clones, which were relatively rare in peripheral blood.

It was by quantitative 5'-RACE with molecular barcodes that TCR beta libraries were made. TCRdb used MiXCR to reprocess the 5' RACE reads, holding one entry per CDR3 protein. Of roughly 670,000 distinct CDR3 sequences listed, around 17% were seen once; the top ten hold under 20%. J was trimmed by 6 bases and V by 2 bases; bases with no gene match: 3. CDR1 MNHEY and CDR2 SVGAGI come from the germline V gene. The CDR3 sequence is 14 residues long. Concerning this clonotype: Its antigen remains unidentified.

The specimen sequenced was blood, either unsorted or a sorted T cell fraction (not recorded which). The TCR sequence derives from a male donor with ankylosing spondylitis. The genes are TRBV6-5 and TRBJ2-3, with 9 nucleotides matching TRBD2. In nucleotides, the CDR3 is TGTGCCAGCAGTTACCGCGGGGGGGACGATACGCAGTATTTT. This gives the protein CASSYRGGDDTQYF.